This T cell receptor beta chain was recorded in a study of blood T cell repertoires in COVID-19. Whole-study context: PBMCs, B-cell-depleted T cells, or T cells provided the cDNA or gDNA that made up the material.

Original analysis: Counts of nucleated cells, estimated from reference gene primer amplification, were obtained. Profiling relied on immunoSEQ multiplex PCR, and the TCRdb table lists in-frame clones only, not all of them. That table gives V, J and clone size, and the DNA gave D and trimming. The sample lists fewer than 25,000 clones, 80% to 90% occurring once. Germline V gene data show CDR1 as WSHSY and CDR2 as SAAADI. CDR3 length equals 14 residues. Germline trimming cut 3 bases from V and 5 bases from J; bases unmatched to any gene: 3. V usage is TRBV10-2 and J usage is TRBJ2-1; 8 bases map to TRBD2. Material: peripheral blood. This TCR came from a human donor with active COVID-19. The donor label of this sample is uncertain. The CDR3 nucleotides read TGCGCCAGCAGTGATACGGGGGGGCACAATGAGCAGTTCTTC. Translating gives CASSDTGGHNEQFF.